This TCR beta chain was identified in a study of T cell responses to AZD1222 COVID-19 vaccine. This table comes from immunoSEQ multiplex PCR, and its TCRdb copy is limited to in-frame clones, with some not included. The table shows around 65,000 clones, with around 81% occurring only once. Notes on the study in general: Spike-specific TCR breadth and depth both grew after two AZD1222 doses. Seropositive status at baseline applied to only five or six AZD1222 recipients.

With respect to this clone: No antigen is known for it.

The source material was peripheral blood, sampled 28 days after the second AZD1222 dose. The clonotype was recovered from an adult who received the AZD1222 COVID-19 vaccine.

The CDR3: CASSTGFAETQYF. The CDR3 region has the DNA TGTGCCAGCAGTACAGGTTTTGCCGAGACCCAGTACTTC. This chain uses TRBV28 with TRBJ2-5; D perhaps matches TRBD1 (5 bases). The CDR3 extends over 13 amino acids. V gave up 5 bases and J gave up 5 bases, with 12 bases separating them. The germline V gene has CDR1 MDHEN and CDR2 SYDVKM. The full variable domain, with the rest looked up from reference TRBV28 and TRBJ2-5, is DVKVTQSSRYLVKRTGEKVFLECVQDMDHENMFWYRQDPGLGLRLIYFSYDVKMKEKGDIPEGYSVSREKKERFSLILESASTNQTSMYLCASSTGFAETQYFGPGTRLLVL.